Following are 15 T cell receptor beta chains from one sample sequenced in a study of PD-1 blockade in classical Hodgkin lymphoma. Time point: newly diagnosed, previously untreated cHL patient sample. Profiled with immunoSEQ multiplex PCR; TCRdb holds only in-frame clones, not every one. Of under 30,000 clones detected, roughly 90% appear once; the ten largest clones hold 3.5% to 4%. Specimen: peripheral blood mononuclear cells (PBMCs). Every receptor here comes from a human donor with classical Hodgkin lymphoma.

This rearrangement joins TRBV27 to TRBJ2-2; D is undetermined. The germline V gene encodes CDR1 MNHEY and CDR2 SMNVEV (reference sequence). The V end lost 8 bases, the J end lost 5 bases, and 12 bases lay between the germline ends. There are 13 residues in the CDR3. Here the CDR3 reads CASGRLETGELFF. Here the CDR3 DNA reads TGTGCCAGCGGCCGGCTAGAGACCGGGGAGCTGTTTTTT.

A few counts support this clone. The chain uses TRBV28 and TRBJ2-1; the D is unclear. Germline V gene data show CDR1 as MDHEN and CDR2 as SYDVKM. V was pared by 6 bases and J by 0 bases, with 9 bases between. The CDR3 sequence is 14 residues long. CDR3 residues: CASRSQSSYNEQFF. The CDR3 bases are TGTGCCAGCAGGTCACAAAGCTCCTACAATGAGCAGTTCTTC. Complete variable domain (other parts from reference TRBV28 and TRBJ2-1): DVKVTQSSRYLVKRTGEKVFLECVQDMDHENMFWYRQDPGLGLRLIYFSYDVKMKEKGDIPEGYSVSREKKERFSLILESASTNQTSMYLCASRSQSSYNEQFFGPGTRLTVL.

The V gene is TRBV7-2, the J gene TRBJ1-2, with a tentative D call TRBD1 (6 bases). The CDR3 length is 13 residues. Germline assignment: CDR1 SGHTA and CDR2 FQGNSA. The V end was cut by 3 bases, the J end by 2 bases, with 7 bases between. The CDR3 reads CASSLGQNYGYTF. The CDR3 bases are TGTGCCAGCAGCTTGGGACAAAACTATGGCTACACCTTC.

CDR3 loop: CASRSLPGQGYEQYF. The CDR3 coding sequence is TGTGCCAGCAGATCCCTGCCGGGACAGGGCTACGAGCAGTACTTC. The J gene is TRBJ2-7, the V gene TRBV6-1, with TRBD1 matching over 9 bases. Per germline, CDR1 MNHNS and CDR2 SASEGT. This CDR3 has 15 residues. V trimming: 6 bases; J trimming: 3 bases; junction bases outside the gene matches: 9.

The chain combines TRBV6-5 with TRBJ2-5, with a possible D match to TRBD1 (6 bases). The germline CDR1 and CDR2 sequences are MNHEY and SVGAGI. The CDR3 has 13 residues. Between the trimmed V and J ends, which lost 6 bases and 5 bases, there was a span of 13 bases. The CDR3 spells CASRVQGRETQYF. CDR3 in DNA: TGTGCCAGCAGGGTACAGGGACGGGAGACCCAGTACTTC.

This clone was counted between two and nine times. The genes are TRBV28 and TRBJ1-1, with 7 bases lining up with TRBD1. V was pared by 5 bases and J by 5 bases, with 8 bases of the junction left unmatched. CDR1 MDHEN and CDR2 SYDVKM come from the germline V gene. This CDR3 region has 14 residues. The CDR3 region is CASSVRKTGTEAFF. The CDR3 DNA follows: TGTGCCAGCAGTGTTAGGAAGACAGGGACTGAAGCTTTCTTT.

The J gene is TRBJ2-7, the V gene TRBV6-5; maybe TRBD2 (6 bases). V was cut by 5 bases and J by 1 base, with 12 bases left in between. This CDR3 is built from 14 residues. Per germline, CDR1 MNHEY and CDR2 SVGAGI. The CDR3 DNA follows: TGTGCCAGCAGTGTTCGGGGGAGTTCCTACGAGCAGTACTTC. Protein sequence: CASSVRGSSYEQYF.

This clone was found once. The chain has TRBV7-2 and TRBJ1-5; 8 bases are a match to TRBD1. Trimming at V came to 8 bases and at J to 0 bases, leaving 3 bases not matched to a gene. The germline V gene encodes CDR1 SGHTA and CDR2 FQGNSA. This CDR3 is built from 14 residues. CDR3 amino acids: CASGQGDSNQPQHF. In DNA, the CDR3 is TGTGCCAGCGGACAGGGTGATAGCAATCAGCCCCAGCATTTT.

The J gene is TRBJ1-1, the V gene TRBV19; D gene ambiguous. Germline loops: CDR1 LNHDA, CDR2 SQIVND (reference sequence). This CDR3 is 9 amino acids long. The CDR3 sequence is CPLDTEAFF. As DNA, the CDR3 is TGTCCCTTGGACACTGAAGCTTTCTTT.

The chain combines TRBV7-2 with TRBJ2-5, with a tentative D call TRBD2 (6 bases). The V end was cut by 5 bases, the J end by 2 bases, with 12 bases between. The CDR3 extends over 14 amino acids. From germline, CDR1 is SGHTA and CDR2 FQGNSA. CDR3 coding DNA: TGTGCCAGCAGCCGCGGGACCGAACAAGAGACCCAGTACTTC. Translating gives CASSRGTEQETQYF.

This clone was observed a single time. This chain connects TRBV2 to TRBJ1-1; no clear D. Germline V CDR1 and CDR2: SNHLY, FYNNEI. V was clipped by 3 bases and J by 12 bases, with 11 bases between them. The CDR3 has 11 amino acids. This chain's CDR3 is CASSESQISFF. DNA of the CDR3: TGTGCCAGCAGTGAGTCCCAGATTTCTTTCTTT.

In DNA form, the CDR3 reads TGTGCCAGCAGTTACTCGAGTGCGGGAACCGAGCAGTACTTC. Translation: CASSYSSAGTEQYF. The genes are TRBV6-5 and TRBJ2-7; D might be TRBD2 (6 bases). The germline V gene encodes CDR1 MNHEY and CDR2 SVGAGI. The CDR3 loop spans 14 amino acids. Trimming took off 0 bases at V and 6 bases at J, with 12 bases between the two ends.

The chain combines TRBV6-1 with TRBJ1-1, with D possibly being TRBD1 (5 bases). The CDR3 sequence is 13 residues long. Germline CDR1 is MNHNS and CDR2 is SASEGT. Trimming removed 7 bases at V and 5 bases at J, with 14 bases between. This CDR3 reads CASTRGRETEAFF. The CDR3 nucleotides are TGTGCCAGCACCAGAGGCAGGGAAACTGAAGCTTTCTTT.

V and J are TRBV7-2 and TRBJ2-7; 9 bases line up with TRBD1. Trimming took 2 bases from V and 7 from J; bases not matched to a gene: 6. Germline V gene sequence: CDR1 SGHTA, CDR2 FQGNSA. The CDR3 contains 14 residues. DNA of the CDR3: TGTGCCAGCAGCTTATGGGACAGGGCGGTAGAGCAGTACTTC. Protein product: CASSLWDRAVEQYF.

The chain carries TRBV18 and TRBJ2-7; TRBD2 matches 11 bases. This CDR3 has 15 amino acids. Trimming cost V 3 bases and J 0 bases; bases outside gene matches: 1. Germline CDR1 is KGHSH and CDR2 is LQKENI. CDR3 nucleotides: TGTGCCAGCTCACCGACTAGCGGGACCTCCTACGAGCAGTACTTC. This sequence encodes CASSPTSGTSYEQYF.